This T cell receptor (beta chain) was profiled in a study of T cell repertoires in cytomegalovirus infection. Overall study: HLA-C-restricted CMV epitopes, recently identified, and well-studied HLA-B-restricted ones were used by the study. Carrying CMV and the relevant HLA type showed in public TCR beta signatures. General observations from the study: CMV-specific TCR beta clonotypes restricted by HLA-C dominated the ex vivo response. People with CMV and the relevant HLA were identified by cumulative public TCR beta family frequency.

TCRdb itself ran the reads through MiXCR, one entry per CDR3 protein. The sample holds roughly 500,000 distinct CDR3 sequences, roughly a third seen once. As for this clonotype: Antigen unknown.

The CDR3 loop spans 15 amino acids. The germline V gene encodes CDR1 LGHNA and CDR2 YSLEER. Trimming took 0 bases from V and 7 from J, leaving 10 bases between them. Sample: cultured PBMCs, taken from culture after CMV antigen stimulation. This receptor was obtained from a human donor in good health (CMV status not recorded). Some clones in this sample may be carry-over from other donors' samples. V usage is TRBV4-3 and J usage is TRBJ1-6; D gene unclear. The CDR3 here is CASSQDVLLNSPLHF. The CDR3 nucleotides read TGCGCCAGCAGCCAAGACGTTCTACTAAATTCACCCCTCCACTTT.